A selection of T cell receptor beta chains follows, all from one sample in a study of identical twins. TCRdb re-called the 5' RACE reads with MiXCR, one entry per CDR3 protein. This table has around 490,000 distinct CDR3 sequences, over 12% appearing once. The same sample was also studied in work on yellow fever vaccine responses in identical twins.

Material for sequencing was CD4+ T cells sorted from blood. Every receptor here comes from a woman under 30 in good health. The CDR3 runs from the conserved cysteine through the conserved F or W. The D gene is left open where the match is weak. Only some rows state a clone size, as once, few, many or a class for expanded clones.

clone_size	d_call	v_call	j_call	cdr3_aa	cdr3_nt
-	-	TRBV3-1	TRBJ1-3	CASSHPHKGSSNGNTIYF	TGTGCCAGCAGCCATCCTCACAAGGGCTCGTCGAATGGAAACACCATATATTTT
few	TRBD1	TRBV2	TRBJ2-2	CASRGQGEIAGELFF	TGTGCCAGCAGGGGACAGGGGGAGATCGCCGGGGAGCTGTTTTTT
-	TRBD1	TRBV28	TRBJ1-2	CASGSGGINYGYTF	TGTGCCAGCGGGTCAGGGGGCATTAACTATGGCTACACCTTC
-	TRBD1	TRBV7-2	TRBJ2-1	CASSERQGVNEQFF	TGTGCCAGCAGCGAGCGACAGGGGGTGAATGAGCAGTTCTTC
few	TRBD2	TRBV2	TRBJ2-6	CASSSMTSGSSGANVLTF	TGTGCCAGCAGTTCCATGACTAGCGGGAGTTCTGGGGCCAACGTCCTGACTTTC
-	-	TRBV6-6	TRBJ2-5	CASSGYQGETQYF	TGTGCCAGCAGTGGCTACCAGGGCGAGACCCAGTACTTC
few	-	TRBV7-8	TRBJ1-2	CASSPGGGEVKNYGYTF	TGTGCCAGCAGCCCTGGGGGGGGAGAGGTGAAAAACTATGGCTACACCTTC
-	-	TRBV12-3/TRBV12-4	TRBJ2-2	CASSPPTSQGGSTGELFF	TGTGCCAGCAGTCCTCCGACCTCACAGGGAGGGTCGACCGGGGAGCTGTTTTTT
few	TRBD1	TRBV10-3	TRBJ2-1	CAISATGGSFNEQFF	TGTGCCATCAGTGCAACAGGGGGCTCCTTCAATGAGCAGTTCTTC
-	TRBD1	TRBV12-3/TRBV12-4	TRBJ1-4	CASSFIGGDEKLFF	TGTGCCAGCAGTTTTATAGGGGGCGATGAAAAACTGTTTTTT
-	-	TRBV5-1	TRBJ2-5	CASSLGRTVQETQYF	TGCGCCAGCAGCTTGGGCCGAACGGTCCAAGAGACCCAGTACTTC
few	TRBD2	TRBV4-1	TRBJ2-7	CASSDPPRGRSSEQYF	TGCGCCAGCAGCGATCCTCCGCGCGGGAGGTCCTCCGAGCAGTACTTC
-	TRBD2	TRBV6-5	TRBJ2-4	CASSYGASGRQNIQYF	TGTGCCAGCAGTTACGGTGCTAGCGGGAGGCAAAACATTCAGTACTTC
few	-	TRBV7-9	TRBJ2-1	CASSLEVTGDKRFF	TGTGCCAGCAGCTTAGAAGTTACAGGAGACAAGCGGTTCTTC
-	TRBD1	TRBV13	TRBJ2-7	CASSFVNRGYEQYF	TGTGCCAGCAGCTTTGTGAACAGGGGTTACGAGCAGTACTTC
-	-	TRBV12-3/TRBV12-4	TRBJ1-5	CASSSREYQPQHF	TGTGCCAGCAGCTCCAGGGAATACCAGCCCCAGCATTTT
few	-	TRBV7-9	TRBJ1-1	CASSPGGRGNTEAFF	TGTGCCAGCAGCCCTGGGGGCAGGGGGAACACTGAAGCTTTCTTT
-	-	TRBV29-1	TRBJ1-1	CSVVRLVNTEAFF	TGCAGCGTTGTCCGACTTGTGAACACTGAAGCTTTCTTT
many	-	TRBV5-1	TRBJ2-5	CASSLVQETQYF	TGCGCCAGCAGCTTAGTCCAAGAGACCCAGTACTTC
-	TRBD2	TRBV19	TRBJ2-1	CASSKQGTSGGNYNEQFF	TGTGCCAGTAGTAAACAAGGGACTAGCGGGGGTAACTACAATGAGCAGTTCTTC
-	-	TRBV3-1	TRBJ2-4	CASSQRGGADKNIQYF	TGTGCCAGCAGCCAAAGAGGGGGGGCGGACAAAAACATTCAGTACTTC
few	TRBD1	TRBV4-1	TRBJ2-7	CASSAQPGQASSYEQYF	TGCGCCAGCAGCGCCCAACCAGGACAGGCGAGCTCCTACGAGCAGTACTTC
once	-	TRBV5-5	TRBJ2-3	CASSLGGAADTQYF	TGTGCCAGCAGCTTGGGAGGGGCGGCAGATACGCAGTATTTT
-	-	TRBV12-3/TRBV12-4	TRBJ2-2	CASTPGGKGTGELFF	TGTGCCAGCACGCCCGGGGGAAAGGGGACCGGGGAGCTGTTTTTT
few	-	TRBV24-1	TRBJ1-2	CATSEADYGYTF	TGTGCCACCAGTGAGGCAGACTATGGCTACACCTTC
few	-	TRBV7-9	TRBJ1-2	CASSRGPSTYGYTF	TGTGCCAGCAGCAGGGGACCGTCGACCTATGGCTACACCTTC
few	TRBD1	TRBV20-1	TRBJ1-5	CSAMDRGNYQPQHF	TGCAGTGCTATGGACAGGGGGAATTATCAGCCCCAGCATTTT
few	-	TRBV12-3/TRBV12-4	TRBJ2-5	CASSAGLGGQETQYF	TGTGCCAGCAGTGCAGGACTGGGCGGGCAAGAGACCCAGTACTTC
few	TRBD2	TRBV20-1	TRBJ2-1	CSGRLAGGVYNEQFF	TGCAGTGGTCGACTAGCGGGAGGTGTCTACAATGAGCAGTTCTTC
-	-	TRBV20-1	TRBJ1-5	CSAMVGFGNQPQHF	TGCAGTGCTATGGTAGGTTTTGGCAATCAGCCCCAGCATTTT
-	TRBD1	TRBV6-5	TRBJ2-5	CASSYPQGKETQYF	TGTGCCAGCAGTTACCCACAGGGGAAAGAGACCCAGTACTTC
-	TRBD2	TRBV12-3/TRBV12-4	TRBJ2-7	CASSLVLAGSYEQYF	TGTGCCAGCAGTTTAGTACTAGCGGGGTCCTACGAGCAGTACTTC
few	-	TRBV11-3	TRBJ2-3	CASSPGVGLADTQYF	TGTGCCAGCAGCCCCGGAGTGGGTCTGGCAGATACGCAGTATTTT
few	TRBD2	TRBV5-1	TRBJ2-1	CASSSGTSGSGFEQFF	TGCGCCAGCAGCTCCGGGACTAGCGGGAGTGGGTTTGAGCAGTTCTTC
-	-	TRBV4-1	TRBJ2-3	CASSQAPRSSGTDTQYF	TGCGCCAGCAGCCAAGCACCCCGGAGTAGCGGCACAGATACGCAGTATTTT
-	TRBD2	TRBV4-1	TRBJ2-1	CASSQVVGGNEQFF	TGCGCCAGCAGCCAAGTTGTGGGGGGGAATGAGCAGTTCTTC
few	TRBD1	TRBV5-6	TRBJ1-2	CASSLDRGAVYGYTF	TGTGCCAGCAGCTTGGACAGGGGAGCAGTCTATGGCTACACCTTC
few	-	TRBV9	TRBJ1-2	CASSGGAAPGYGYTF	TGTGCCAGCAGCGGAGGGGCGGCCCCTGGCTATGGCTACACCTTC
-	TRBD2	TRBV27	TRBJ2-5	CASSLSMGTAGGRETQYF	TGTGCCAGCAGTTTATCGATGGGGACGGCGGGAGGGCGCGAGACCCAGTACTTC
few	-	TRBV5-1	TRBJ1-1	CASSLGLLNTEAFF	TGCGCCAGCAGCTTAGGATTACTGAACACTGAAGCTTTCTTT
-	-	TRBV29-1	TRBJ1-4	CSAGKGSNEKLFF	TGCAGCGCCGGAAAGGGGTCTAATGAAAAACTGTTTTTT
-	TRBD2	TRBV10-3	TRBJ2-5	CAISGFMGGSIGETQYF	TGTGCCATCAGTGGATTTATGGGCGGGAGCATTGGAGAGACCCAGTACTTC
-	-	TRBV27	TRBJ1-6	CASSLSGPYNSPLHF	TGTGCCAGCAGTTTAAGTGGGCCCTATAATTCACCCCTCCACTTT
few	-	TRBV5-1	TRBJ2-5	CASSLARPQETQYF	TGCGCCAGCAGCTTGGCACGGCCCCAAGAGACCCAGTACTTC
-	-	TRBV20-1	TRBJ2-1	CSARPPRLSYNEQFF	TGCAGTGCTAGACCCCCACGTCTGTCGTACAATGAGCAGTTCTTC
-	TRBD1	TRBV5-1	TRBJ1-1	CASRPQGDGSEAFF	TGCGCCAGCAGACCGCAGGGGGATGGGAGTGAAGCTTTCTTT
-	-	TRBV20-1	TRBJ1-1	CSARGGIPNTEAFF	TGCAGTGCTCGAGGGGGAATCCCGAACACTGAAGCTTTCTTT
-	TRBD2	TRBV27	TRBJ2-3	CASSLVSGGPFLTDTQYF	TGTGCCAGCAGTTTAGTATCGGGGGGGCCGTTCCTCACAGATACGCAGTATTTT
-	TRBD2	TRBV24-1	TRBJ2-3	CATSDLGTSGNTDTQYF	TGTGCCACCAGTGATCTGGGGACTAGCGGAAACACAGATACGCAGTATTTT
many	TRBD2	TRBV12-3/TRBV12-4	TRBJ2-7	CASSLGAGDYEQYF	TGTGCCAGCAGTTTAGGAGCGGGAGACTACGAGCAGTACTTC